This is a list of T cell receptor beta chains from one sample in a study of T cell responses to AZD1222 COVID-19 vaccine. TCRdb's copy holds only in-frame clones and misses some; the assay was immunoSEQ multiplex PCR. The data show fewer than 100,000 clones, with roughly 90% seen just once and over 1.2% held by the top ten. This sample comprised peripheral blood, obtained 28 days after the second AZD1222 dose. These receptor sequences come from an adult who received the AZD1222 COVID-19 vaccine. CDR3s include the opening cysteine and the closing phenylalanine or tryptophan. A D gene is named only where the DNA matches it firmly. Only part of the rows carry a size: once, few, many, or a class if the clone is expanded.

>TRBJ2-2|-|TRBD2|TRBV19
CASSIRAGEGGELFF
TGTGCCAGTAGTATTAGAGCGGGGGAGGGCGGGGAGCTGTTTTTT
>TRBJ2-7|once|-|TRBV25-1
CASSQFQAPKTYEQYF
TGTGCCAGCAGTCAATTTCAGGCCCCGAAGACCTACGAGCAGTACTTC
>TRBJ1-3|-|-|TRBV9
CASSPPGGSGNTIYF
TGTGCCAGCAGCCCGCCAGGTGGATCTGGAAACACCATATATTTT
>TRBJ1-1|-|-|TRBV3-1/TRBV3-2
CASSQLRGVSEAFF
TGTGCCAGCAGCCAGCTCAGGGGAGTATCCGAAGCTTTCTTT
>TRBJ2-3|-|-|TRBV3-1/TRBV3-2
CASSQEDSRDTQYF
TGTGCCAGCAGCCAAGAGGACAGCAGAGATACGCAGTATTTT
>TRBJ2-1|-|TRBD1|TRBV7-2
CASSLLGQGGSEQFF
TGTGCCAGCAGCTTATTGGGACAGGGTGGAAGTGAGCAGTTCTTC
>TRBJ2-7|-|TRBD2|TRBV6-1
CASSEGLAGGQFYEQYF
TGTGCCAGCAGTGAAGGTCTAGCGGGGGGGCAATTCTACGAGCAGTACTTC
>TRBJ1-5|few|-|TRBV24-1
CATSGTGTISNQPQHF
TGTGCCACCAGTGGGACGGGAACGATAAGCAATCAGCCCCAGCATTTT
>TRBJ1-2|-|-|TRBV27
CASRWGVGNYGYTF
TGTGCCAGCAGGTGGGGGGTGGGGAACTATGGCTACACCTTC
>TRBJ1-2|-|-|TRBV12-3/TRBV12-4
CASSRTGSGGYTF
TGTGCCAGCAGCCGGACGGGTTCGGGAGGCTACACCTTC
>TRBJ2-7|-|TRBD2|TRBV5-1
CASSLRAGALYEQYF
TGCGCCAGCAGCTTGAGAGCGGGAGCCCTATACGAGCAGTACTTC
>TRBJ2-7|-|-|TRBV4-1
CASSHPEGEQYF
TGCGCCAGCAGCCACCCAGAGGGTGAGCAGTACTTC
>TRBJ1-6|-|-|TRBV30
CAWSVGGHNSPLHF
TGTGCCTGGAGTGTAGGGGGACACAATTCACCCCTACACTTT
>TRBJ1-1|-|-|TRBV5-1
CASSLSSPNTEAFF
TGCGCCAGCAGCCTGTCGTCCCCGAACACTGAAGCTTTCTTT
>TRBJ1-2|-|-|TRBV5-1
CASTQGSDGYTF
TGCGCCAGCACCCAGGGATCCGATGGCTACACCTTC
>TRBJ2-3|-|-|TRBV5-1
CASSLVPGTDTQYF
TGCGCCAGCAGCTTGGTACCCGGGACCGATACGCAGTATTTT
>TRBJ1-1|-|TRBD1|TRBV12-3/TRBV12-4
CASSGTAAGAFF
TGTGCCAGCAGTGGGACAGCCGCGGGGGCTTTCTTT
>TRBJ1-2|once|-|TRBV30
CAWSGGANYGYTF
TGTGCCTGGAGTGGAGGGGCTAACTATGGCTACACCTTC
>TRBJ2-1|-|-|TRBV14
CASSQGTVYNEQFF
TGTGCCAGCAGCCAAGGGACGGTGTACAATGAGCAGTTCTTC
>TRBJ1-2|-|-|TRBV4-3
CASSQDWPGVNYGYTF
TGCGCCAGCAGCCAAGATTGGCCGGGTGTCAACTATGGCTACACCTTC
>TRBJ1-5|-|-|TRBV4-1
CASSQGSWNQPQHF
TGCGCCAGCAGCCAAGGGAGCTGGAATCAGCCCCAGCATTTT
>TRBJ2-7|once|-|TRBV5-4
CASSPQPLSSYEQYF
TGTGCCAGCAGTCCTCAGCCACTCAGCTCCTACGAGCAGTACTTC
>TRBJ2-7|-|-|TRBV5-3
CARSLRPGCSSYEQYF
TGTGCCAGAAGCTTGAGACCAGGGTGTTCATCCTACGAGCAGTACTTC
>TRBJ2-7|-|TRBD1|TRBV5-5
CASSFLRDSSYEQYF
TGTGCCAGCAGCTTCCTTCGGGACAGCTCCTACGAGCAGTACTTC
>TRBJ2-1|-|-|TRBV7-6
CASSSIHGDSYNEQFF
TGTGCCAGCAGCTCCATCCATGGCGACTCCTACAATGAGCAGTTCTTC
>TRBJ2-2|-|-|TRBV9
CASSRTGNTGELFF
TGTGCCAGCAGCCGGACGGGGAACACCGGGGAGCTGTTTTTT
>TRBJ1-1|-|TRBD1|TRBV7-3
CASSPTGPGTEAFF
TGTGCCAGCAGCCCGACAGGGCCAGGCACTGAAGCTTTCTTT
>TRBJ1-2|-|TRBD1|TRBV15
CATSRAPDRAPYGYTF
TGTGCCACCAGCAGAGCCCCCGACAGGGCCCCCTATGGCTACACCTTC
>TRBJ1-6|-|TRBD1|TRBV5-1
CASSVRRDRGNSPLHF
TGCGCCAGCAGCGTCCGCCGGGACAGGGGTAATTCACCCCTCCACTTT
>TRBJ2-1|-|TRBD2|TRBV28
CASSFGGSVDEQFF
TGTGCCAGCAGTTTCGGGGGGAGCGTCGATGAGCAGTTCTTC
>TRBJ1-1|-|-|TRBV30
CAWTGSSGTIEAFF
TGTGCCTGGACCGGGAGTTCCGGGACTATAGAGGCTTTCTTT
>TRBJ2-3|-|TRBD2|TRBV9
CASSVASGVTDTQYF
TGTGCCAGCAGCGTTGCCAGCGGGGTCACAGATACGCAGTATTTT
>TRBJ1-1|-|-|TRBV10-3
CAISTGAGLDTEAFF
TGTGCCATCAGTACTGGGGCGGGGTTGGACACTGAAGCTTTCTTT
>TRBJ2-3|-|TRBD2|TRBV5-5
CASSVRTSGRNTDTQYF
TGTGCCAGCAGCGTAAGAACTAGCGGGAGGAACACAGATACGCAGTATTTT
>TRBJ2-7|-|-|TRBV6-4
CASLRKPGHAYEQYF
TGTGCCAGCCTACGGAAACCGGGACACGCCTACGAGCAGTACTTC
>TRBJ1-5|once|-|TRBV4-1
CASSPSGAPNQPQHF
TGCGCCAGCAGCCCGTCGGGGGCTCCCAATCAGCCCCAGCATTTT
>TRBJ1-1|-|-|TRBV6-5
CASSPDFRRYAFF
TGTGCCAGCAGCCCGGACTTCCGAAGGTATGCTTTCTTT
>TRBJ2-5|-|TRBD2|TRBV18
CASSVTSGQETQYF
TGTGCCAGCTCAGTCACTAGCGGGCAAGAGACCCAGTACTTC
>TRBJ1-5|-|-|TRBV7-2
CASSSQLQPQHF
TGTGCCAGCAGCTCACAGCTACAGCCCCAGCATTTT
>TRBJ2-5|-|-|TRBV29-1
CSVEVRQGRETQYF
TGCAGCGTTGAAGTAAGGCAGGGAAGGGAGACCCAGTACTTC
>TRBJ1-6|-|-|TRBV2
CARGQLNSPLHF
TGTGCCAGAGGACAATTGAATTCACCCCTCCACTTT